The 20 T cell receptor beta chains listed next were all sequenced from one sample in a study of CD8 T cells in ankylosing spondylitis. TCRdb reprocessed the 5' RACE reads via MiXCR and lists one record per CDR3 protein. This table holds a few hundred thousand distinct CDR3 sequences, more than 15% found once. The sample consisted of blood, either unsorted or a sorted T cell fraction (not recorded which). All receptors derive from a male donor with ankylosing spondylitis or in good health (not recorded which).

This sequence joins TRBV29-1 and TRBJ2-7; 10 nucleotides line up with TRBD2. Losses at the gene ends were 7 bases for V and 11 bases for J; bases not matched to a gene: 8. The CDR3 loop spans 11 amino acids. Germline V lookup: CDR1 SQVTM, CDR2 ANQGSEA. CDR3 sequence: CSGTTSGMKYF. For the CDR3, the DNA is TGCAGCGGAACCACTAGCGGGATGAAGTACTTC.

This clonotype has a count of ten or more. The chain recombines TRBV20-1 with TRBJ2-7; 12 bases line up with TRBD1. Germline CDR1 is DFQATT and CDR2 is SNEGSKA (reference sequence). The V gene end was trimmed by 3 bases and the J gene end by 5 bases; junction bases not matched to a gene: 5. This CDR3 region has 14 residues. CDR3 sequence (DNA): TGCAGTGCTAGTAGGGACAGGGGGCAGGACGAGCAGTACTTC. Its protein product is CSASRDRGQDEQYF.

As DNA, the CDR3 is TGCAGCGTTGCTGGGGTCGAGCAGTACTTC. Translated, it gives CSVAGVEQYF. J is TRBJ2-7 and V is TRBV29-1; no clear D. This CDR3 has 10 residues. V lost 4 bases and J lost 6, with 7 bases in between. Germline values: CDR1 SQVTM, CDR2 ANQGSEA.

For this clonotype: This may be a read error, as it is one base from a much larger clone. The chain uses TRBV5-1 and TRBJ2-7; D is possibly TRBD1 (5 bases). The CDR3 contains 15 residues. In germline, CDR1 is SGHRS, CDR2 YFSETQ. CDR3 protein: CASSPSSTGTYELYF. The CDR3 region has the DNA TGCGCCAGCAGTCCATCGAGCACAGGAACCTACGAGCTGTACTTC.

V usage is TRBV5-5 and J usage is TRBJ2-7; the D gene is possibly TRBD1 (6 bases). Between the trimmed V and J ends, which lost 2 bases and 2 bases, there was a span of 11 bases. The germline V gene encodes CDR1 SGHKS and CDR2 YYEKEE (reference sequence). The length of the CDR3 is 14 residues. The CDR3 spells CASSFPGVPYEQYF. The DNA of the CDR3 is TGTGCCAGCAGCTTTCCAGGGGTTCCCTACGAGCAGTACTTC.

Concerning this clonotype itself: It is unclear where the CDR3 begins or ends on the DNA, so no DNA is shown, and the CDR3 is as TCRdb lists it. This chain joins TRBV7-5 and TRBJ2-1; the table's D call of TRBD2 was not tested on the DNA. TRBV7-5 is a pseudogene segment. The CDR3 comprises 19 residues, both ends counted. The CDR3 sequence: CISVPEAPSPDFTYNEQFF.

In this sample, this clonotype turned up a few times. The CDR3 loop is CASSYLSGRGKNIQYF. The DNA of the CDR3 is TGTGCCAGCAGTTACTTAAGCGGGAGAGGCAAAAACATTCAGTACTTC. The chain employs TRBV6-5 and TRBJ2-4, with TRBD2 matching 8 bases. The CDR3 has 16 amino acids. Germline lookup yields CDR1 MNHEY and CDR2 SVGAGI. The V gene end was trimmed by 1 base and the J gene end by 3 bases; junction bases not matched to a gene: 5.

This clonotype was found a few times. V gene TRBV5-6 combines with J gene TRBJ2-4; a possible D gene is TRBD1 (6 bases). This CDR3 is built from 12 residues. Germline CDR1 reads SGHDT; CDR2 reads YYEEEE. V lost 0 bases and J 15 bases, leaving 13 bases between the germline ends. As DNA, the CDR3 is TGTGCCAGCAGCTTGGCTCAGGGGTCTTTGTACTTC. Its protein product is CASSLAQGSLYF.

The table lists this clonotype with a few counts. This chain uses TRBV18 with TRBJ2-5; D unresolved. The V and J ends lost 4 bases and 3 bases respectively, with 9 bases between them. CDR3 size: 13 residues. The germline gives CDR1 KGHSH, CDR2 LQKENI. The CDR3 region has the DNA TGTGCCAGCTCACTCTATTCGAAAGAGACCCAGTACTTC. This encodes CASSLYSKETQYF.

This chain connects TRBV20-1 to TRBJ2-1; D unresolved. The germline gives CDR1 DFQATT, CDR2 SNEGSKA (reference sequence). This CDR3 comprises 18 residues. With 0 bases removed from V and 4 bases from J, the gap between germline ends came to 22 bases. This CDR3 is CSARESRVGRKIYNEQFF. In DNA, the CDR3 is TGCAGTGCTAGAGAGAGTAGAGTAGGGCGTAAGATTTACAATGAGCAGTTCTTC.

This clonotype was counted only a few times. V gene TRBV7-8 combines with J gene TRBJ2-1, with unresolved D. V lost 5 bases, J lost 5 bases, and 10 bases lay in between. The V gene's germline CDR1 is SGHVS and CDR2 FQNEAQ. The CDR3 is 13 residues long. The CDR3 loop is CASSPQRNNEQFF. The CDR3 region has the DNA TGTGCCAGCAGCCCACAGAGGAACAATGAGCAGTTCTTC.

This clonotype has just a few counts. The rearrangement uses TRBV7-9 and TRBJ2-7, with D uncertain. The V gene's germline CDR1 is SEHNR and CDR2 FQNEAQ (reference sequence). This CDR3 has 15 amino acids. Trimming stripped 5 bases from V and 6 bases from J, with 20 bases between. The CDR3 here is CASSPMGIDPIEQYF. In DNA form, the CDR3 reads TGTGCCAGCAGCCCAATGGGGATCGATCCCATCGAGCAGTACTTC.

This clonotype is a singleton in its sample. Here the CDR3 DNA reads TGTGCCAGCAGCGACATGTTTACCGGGGAGCTGTTTTTT. Amino acids: CASSDMFTGELFF. This chain connects TRBV11-2 to TRBJ2-2, with no clear D. CDR1 is SGHAT and CDR2 is FQNNGV in the germline V gene. There are 13 residues in the CDR3. The germline V and J ends were trimmed by 5 bases and 5 bases, with 9 bases remaining between them.

The chain links TRBV24-1 to TRBJ2-3, with 15 bases matching TRBD2. The junction had 5 bases not matched to a gene; V was cut back by 5 bases and J by 3 bases. The CDR3 covers 17 residues. Germline V gives CDR1 KGHDR, CDR2 SFDVKD. CDR3 in DNA: TGTGCCACCAGTGGGACAGGGACTAGCGGGAGGACAGATACGCAGTATTTT. This codes for CATSGTGTSGRTDTQYF.

This clonotype is a singleton in its sample. The rearrangement links TRBV6-2 or TRBV6-3 to TRBJ2-2, with 11 bases fitting TRBD2. From germline, CDR1 is MNHEY and CDR2 SVGEGT. The CDR3 spans 15 residues. V lost 4 bases and J lost 6; bases outside the gene matches: 4. The CDR3 spells CASSFGSGRAGELFF. DNA for the CDR3: TGTGCCAGCAGTTTCGGTAGCGGGAGGGCCGGGGAGCTGTTTTTT.

This clonotype was picked up a small number of times. The chain carries TRBV5-5 and TRBJ1-4, with unresolved D. This CDR3 comprises 14 residues. Germline loops: CDR1 SGHKS, CDR2 YYEKEE (reference sequence). Trimming shortened V by 4 bases and J by 8 bases, and 15 bases separated the two germline ends. CDR3 region: CASSPEAAREKLFF. DNA of the CDR3: TGTGCCAGCAGCCCGGAGGCAGCTAGAGAAAAACTGTTTTTT.

The chain carries TRBV7-9 and TRBJ2-6, with D unresolved. The CDR3 totals 16 residues. The germline CDR1 and CDR2 sequences are SEHNR and FQNEAQ (reference sequence). Deletions cut 4 bases from V and 0 bases from J, with 10 bases between. The CDR3 nucleotides read TGTGCCAGCAGCTCGAACTTTTTCTCTGGGGCCAACGTCCTGACTTTC. This sequence encodes CASSSNFFSGANVLTF.

This clonotype was observed at least ten times. The chain combines TRBV12-3 or TRBV12-4 with TRBJ2-7; 10 nucleotides line up with TRBD2. The CDR3 runs 15 residues. The trim removed 5 bases at V and 0 bases at J, leaving 4 bases unmatched. The CDR3 DNA is TGTGCCAGCAGTCCAGGACTAGCGGACTCCTACGAGCAGTACTTC. Its protein is CASSPGLADSYEQYF.

There are a few counts of this clonotype. CDR3: CASSPQGPATQYF. The CDR3 region has the DNA TGTGCCAGCAGCCCACAGGGCCCAGCTACGCAGTATTTT. The chain joins TRBV7-2 to TRBJ2-3, with a possible D match to TRBD1 (6 bases). Looked up from germline, CDR1 is SGHTA and CDR2 is FQGNSA. The V gene lost 5 bases and the J gene lost 8 bases, with 14 bases spanning the gap. The CDR3 runs 13 residues.

The rearrangement joins TRBV3-1 to TRBJ2-7, with 10 positions matching TRBD2. The J segment lost 5 bases and the V segment lost 0 bases, leaving 4 bases of the junction unmatched. CDR1 LGHDT and CDR2 YNNKEL come from the germline V gene (reference sequence). The CDR3 totals 15 residues. The CDR3 protein is CASSQEASGSDEQYF. The DNA of the CDR3 is TGTGCCAGCAGCCAAGAAGCTAGCGGGAGCGACGAGCAGTACTTC.